This T cell receptor beta chain was captured by sequencing in a study of spatial heterogeneity in lung cancer (dated by TCRdb to the late 2010s). For context, the study as a whole: Beta-chain transcripts were consistently detected in greater numbers than alpha-chain transcripts, which likely reflects a higher abundance of beta-chain transcripts. In the raw uncorrected reads, each unique combination of TCR and UMI appeared on average more than ten times. TCR alpha and beta repertoires were quantitatively compared across multiple tumor regions, matched nontumor lung and blood in non-small cell lung cancer. TCR repertoire features were related to nonsynonymous mutation counts determined by whole-exome sequencing of tumor tissue. Both alpha and beta chains were TCR-sequenced in around 220 tumor regions, approximately 64 matched nontumor lung samples and around 50 PBMC samples obtained at surgery. Study-wide findings and limitations: Additional single-cell paired TCR alpha and beta sequencing was considered necessary to confirm, at a functional level, the hypothesis that regional TCRs recognize regional mutations. Ubiquitous expanded tumor TCRs were detected in blood more often at tumor resection than at routine follow-up.

Here V drops 4 bases and J drops 6 bases, and the junction holds 14 bases not matched to any gene. The germline V gene (reference sequence) specifies LNHDA as CDR1 and SQIVND as CDR2. The CDR3 sequence holds 17 residues, the cysteine and phenylalanine included. The sequence is cut down to CDR3 DNA, 51 bases in frame from base 1. This specimen's time point label, per the study, means: sample taken at primary tumor resection. Without any cell sorting, TCR sequencing was performed on whole RNA extracted either from tumor and nontumor lung tissue or from cryopreserved PBMC samples. Samples were obtained from over 70 patients with early-stage, untreated non-small cell lung cancer from the lung TRACERx cohort. A patient was chosen for TCR sequencing only when enough RNA was available from at least two tumor regions. The library relied on 5' RACE. Instrument on record: NextSeq 500. In the TCR library protocol, a unique molecular identifier was attached to each TCR cDNA molecule so that PCR and sequencing errors could be corrected. In the original analysis: Decombinator tools were used for TCR identification, UMI-based error correction and CDR3 extraction. TCRs above a frequency of 2 per 1,000, corresponding to the top 1% of the tumor frequency distribution, were defined as expanded. Renyi diversity was calculated using the R vegan package after each repertoire was subsampled 100 times to 5,000 TCRs. CDR3 similarity networks were built from amino acid triplet string-kernel similarity, with CDR3s being connected when pairwise similarity was above 0.82. Clones were called with MiXCR by TCRdb after fastp trimmed the public reads at Q25, and only in-frame beta chains were retained. Identical CDR3 proteins give one entry, which carries the most common genes and DNA. These V and J calls rely on TCRdb rather than the paper's analysis. The sample table shows almost 75,000 distinct CDR3 sequences, and about 14% are seen once. Of the sample, roughly 7% falls within the top ten clones.

This clonotype came up a few times. It has no known antigen specificity. No much larger clone exists at a distance of one base, and base qualities are not known. The rearranged segments are TRBV19 and TRBJ2-1, with TRBD2 identical over 8 junction bases. The sequencing here drew on PBMCs, taken at surgery. This receptor was obtained from a male donor with early-stage non-small cell lung cancer. The CDR3 region reads CASSTYQGTRRGNEQFF. The base sequence is TGTGCCAGTAGTACTTACCAAGGGACTAGGAGAGGCAATGAGCAGTTCTTC.